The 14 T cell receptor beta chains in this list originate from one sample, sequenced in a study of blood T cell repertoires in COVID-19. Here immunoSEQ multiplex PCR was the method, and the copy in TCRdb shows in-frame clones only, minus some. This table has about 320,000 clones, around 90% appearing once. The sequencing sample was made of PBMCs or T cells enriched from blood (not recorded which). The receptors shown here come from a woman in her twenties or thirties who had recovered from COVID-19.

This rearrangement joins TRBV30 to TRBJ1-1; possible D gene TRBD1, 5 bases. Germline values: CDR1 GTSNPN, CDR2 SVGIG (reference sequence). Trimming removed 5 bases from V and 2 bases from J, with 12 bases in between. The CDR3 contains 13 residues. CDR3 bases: TGTGCCTGGGCTCATACAGGTAACACTGAAGCTTTCTTT. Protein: CAWAHTGNTEAFF.

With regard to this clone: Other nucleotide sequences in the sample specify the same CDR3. As DNA, the CDR3 is TGTGCCAGCAGCGTAGTGGGCACAAAATCACCCCTCCACTTT. Its translation: CASSVVGTKSPLHF. This chain uses TRBV9 with TRBJ1-6; no reliable D call. Between the trimmed V and J ends, which lost 0 bases and 10 bases, there was a span of 11 bases. The CDR3 consists of 14 residues. Per germline, CDR1 SGDLS and CDR2 YYNGEE.

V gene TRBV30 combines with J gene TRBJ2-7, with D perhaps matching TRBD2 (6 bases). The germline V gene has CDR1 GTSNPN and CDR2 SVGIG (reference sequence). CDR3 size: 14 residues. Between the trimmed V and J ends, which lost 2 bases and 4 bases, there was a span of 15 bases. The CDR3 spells CAWSRVRGTYEQYF. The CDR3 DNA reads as TGTGCCTGGAGTCGGGTGCGGGGAACTTACGAGCAGTACTTC.

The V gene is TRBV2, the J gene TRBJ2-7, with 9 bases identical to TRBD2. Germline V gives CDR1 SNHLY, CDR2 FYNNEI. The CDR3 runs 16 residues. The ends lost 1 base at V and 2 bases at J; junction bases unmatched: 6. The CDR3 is CASSEEASGITYEQYF. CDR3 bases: TGTGCCAGCAGTGAAGAAGCTAGCGGGATCACCTACGAGCAGTACTTC.

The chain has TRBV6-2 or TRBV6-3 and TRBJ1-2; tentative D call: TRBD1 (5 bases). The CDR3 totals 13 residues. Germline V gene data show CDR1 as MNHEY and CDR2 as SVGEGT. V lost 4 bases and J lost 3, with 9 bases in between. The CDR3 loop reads CASSFDRDYGYTF. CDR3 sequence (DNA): TGTGCCAGCAGTTTTGACAGAGACTATGGCTACACCTTC.

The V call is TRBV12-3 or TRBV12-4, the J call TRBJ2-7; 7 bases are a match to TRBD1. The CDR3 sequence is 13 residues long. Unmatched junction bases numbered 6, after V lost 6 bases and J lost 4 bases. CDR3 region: CASSPRGLYEQYF. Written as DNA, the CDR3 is TGTGCCAGCAGCCCCAGGGGGTTGTACGAGCAGTACTTC.

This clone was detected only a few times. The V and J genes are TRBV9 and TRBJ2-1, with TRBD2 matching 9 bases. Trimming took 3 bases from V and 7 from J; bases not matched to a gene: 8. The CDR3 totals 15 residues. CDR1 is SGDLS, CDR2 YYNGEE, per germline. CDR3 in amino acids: CASSEGTSQQNEQFF. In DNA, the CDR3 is TGTGCCAGCAGCGAGGGGACTAGCCAGCAGAATGAGCAGTTCTTC.

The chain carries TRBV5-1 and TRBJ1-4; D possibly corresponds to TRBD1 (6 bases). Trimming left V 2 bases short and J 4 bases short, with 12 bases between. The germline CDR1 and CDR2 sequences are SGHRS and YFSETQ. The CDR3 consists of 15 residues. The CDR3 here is CASSFGGQSNEKLFF. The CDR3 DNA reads TGCGCCAGCAGCTTCGGGGGGCAGAGTAATGAAAAACTGTTTTTT.

The CDR3 region is CATSRDRDSLYGYTF. DNA of the CDR3: TGTGCCACCAGCAGAGATAGGGACAGCCTCTATGGCTACACCTTC. V usage is TRBV15 and J usage is TRBJ1-2; 7 bases line up with TRBD1. CDR1 and CDR2 from the germline V gene are LNHNV and YYDKDF (reference sequence). CDR3 length equals 15 residues. J lost 4 bases, V lost 0 bases, and 5 bases had no gene match.

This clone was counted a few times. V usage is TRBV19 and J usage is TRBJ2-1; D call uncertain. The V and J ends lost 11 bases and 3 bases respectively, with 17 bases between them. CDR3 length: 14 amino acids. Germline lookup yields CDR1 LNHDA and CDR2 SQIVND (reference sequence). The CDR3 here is CAAARGVVYNEQFF. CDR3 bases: TGTGCCGCAGCAAGAGGAGTAGTCTACAATGAGCAGTTCTTC.

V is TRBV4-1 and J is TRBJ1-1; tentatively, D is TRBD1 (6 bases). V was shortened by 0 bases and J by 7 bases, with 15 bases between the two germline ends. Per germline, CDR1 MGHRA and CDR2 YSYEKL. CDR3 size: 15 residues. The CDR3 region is CASSQETGTSYEAFF. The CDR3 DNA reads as TGCGCCAGCAGCCAAGAAACCGGGACATCCTATGAAGCTTTCTTT.

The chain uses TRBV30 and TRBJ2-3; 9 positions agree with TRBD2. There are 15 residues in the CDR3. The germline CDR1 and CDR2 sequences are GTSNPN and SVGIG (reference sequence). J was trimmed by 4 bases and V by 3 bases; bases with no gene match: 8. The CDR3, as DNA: TGTGCCTGGAGCCCAGGGGTAGCGGGGGCAGATACGCAGTATTTT. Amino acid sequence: CAWSPGVAGADTQYF.

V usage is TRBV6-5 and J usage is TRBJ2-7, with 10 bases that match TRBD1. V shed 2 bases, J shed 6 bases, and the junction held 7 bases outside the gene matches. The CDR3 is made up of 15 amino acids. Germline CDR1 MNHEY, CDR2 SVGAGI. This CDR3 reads CASSYAFDRGLEQYF. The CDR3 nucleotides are TGTGCCAGCAGTTACGCCTTTGACAGGGGGCTCGAGCAGTACTTC.

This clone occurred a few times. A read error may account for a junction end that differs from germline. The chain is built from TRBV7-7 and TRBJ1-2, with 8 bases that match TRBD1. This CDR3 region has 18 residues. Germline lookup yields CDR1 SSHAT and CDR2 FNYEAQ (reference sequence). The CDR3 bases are TGTGCTAGCAGCTCCCCCCCACTTAAGACAGGGGACCCCTATGGCTACACCTTC. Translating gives CASSSPPLKTGDPYGYTF.